Sequencing of this T cell receptor beta chain was carried out in a study of blood T cell repertoires in COVID-19. Across the whole study: From the United States, Italy and Spain came samples of acute and convalescent COVID-19. PBMCs, B-cell-depleted T cells, or T cells provided the cDNA or gDNA that made up the material.

V was trimmed by 7 bases and J by 5 bases, leaving 19 bases between them. Germline V gene sequence: CDR1 SGHTA, CDR2 FQGNSA. This CDR3 spans 15 amino acids. Original handling: It was from reference gene primer amplification that nucleated cell counts were estimated. The assay was immunoSEQ multiplex PCR, and TCRdb's table has in-frame clones only and misses some. The V and J calls and clone size were taken over from that table, and D and trimming were inferred from the DNA. Here the sample spans 150,000 to 180,000 clones, under 95% being singletons. The clonotype comes from a man aged 50 or older with acute or convalescent COVID-19. The gene calls are TRBV7-2 and TRBJ2-3, with D maybe TRBD2 (6 bases). Material for sequencing was peripheral blood. CDR3 residues: CASNLRGGGEDTQYF. CDR3 bases: TGTGCCAGCAACCTTCGGGGTGGAGGGGAAGATACGCAGTATTTT.